This T cell receptor (beta chain) was captured in a study of shared clonotypes between healthy human individuals (dated by TCRdb to 2020 to 2022). About the study as a whole: A couple of women and a few men aged 18 to 49 years were included in the cohort. Per donor, three plates each were used for CD4 naive and CD4 memory, two for CD8 naive, and one for CD8 memory. Per donor, leukapheresis produced somewhere between about 0.9 and 9.5 billion PBMCs. To increase sequencing depth and limit assay-specific biases, different laboratories used diverse techniques to prepare libraries and sequence TCR repertoires. The study deeply sequenced blood TCR repertoires of about 5 healthy adults to estimate repertoire size and the extent of clonotype sharing between individuals.

A remark on this clone: There is no known antigen for this receptor. Base qualities were left out, and no much larger clone turns up one base away. The sample contains more than one DNA sequence encoding this CDR3.

CD8 naive samples consisted of CD45RO-negative cells that were positively selected for CCR7, yielding a CD45RA+CCR7+ population without TemRA cells. The donors were healthy, HIV-negative adults who had no recently reported acute infections or vaccinations. Every donor was a Caucasian adult living in Nashville, Tennessee, USA. After blood collection by leukapheresis, PBMCs were isolated using Ficoll-Histopaque density gradient centrifugation and then cryopreserved in the vapor phase of liquid nitrogen. Analytical flow cytometry was used to check the purity and quantity of every magnetically sorted T cell population. From each sorted fraction, genomic DNA was isolated and quantified by UV absorbance on a Nanodrop 2000c. TCR CDR3 regions were amplified from genomic DNA by multiplex PCR using the deep immunoSEQ assay. Genomic DNA extracted from each cell subset was distributed evenly over all wells of several immunoSEQ 96-well plates, and each plate served as one replicate. Each replicate PCR for sorted subsets received around 200 ng genomic DNA, equal to roughly 33,000 T cell genomes. Purified libraries were quantified with a Qubit 3.0 fluorometer, sized on a Bioanalyzer 2100, and re-quantified with the KAPA Library Quantification kit. Each immunoSEQ 96-well plate was sequenced on its own single-read 150-cycle Illumina NextSeq 550 flow cell. As for how the authors treated the data: Because the immunoSEQ output included only junctional sequences and no quality scores, the filtering could not be the same as the filtering used for full-length reads. To assign V/J genes and CDR3, sequences were annotated against IMGT germline references using PyIR, a Python wrapper for IgBLAST v1.9. Reads were filtered out if the reads had weak V/J assignments (E-value above 1e-6), no CDR3, stop codons, out-of-frame junctions, or ambiguous translated residues. V3J clonotypes were defined as sequences sharing the same inferred V gene, J gene, and CDR3 amino acid sequence. Percentage overlap between repertoires was calculated by dividing the number of shared unique clonotypes by the size of the smaller repertoire. Richness of each repertoire was evaluated using RTK rarefaction, the Chao1 estimator, and Recon v2.1 estimates of unobserved clonotypes. Generation probabilities for all TCRbeta clonotypes obtained by the gDNA method from a few donors were computed using OLGA. In its TCRdb copy, this immuneACCESS table keeps in-frame sequences only and misses some clones. Where compared with another copy, unresolved V genes explain less than half of these, and the others have no known cause. That table gives V, J and clone size, and the DNA gave D and trimming. Here the sample has roughly 2.1 million clones; about 93% occur a single time. The ten largest clones add up to under 2% of the sample.

Findings and caveats that apply to the study as a whole: Because the study included only a small number of donors, the genetic and exposure-history diversity represented was limited. Compared with non-shared clonotypes, clonotypes shared by all four sorted-subset donors had higher generation probabilities. Incomplete sequencing was indicated by rarefaction of sorted-subset datasets, despite the large sequencing depth. Naive subsets generally had larger estimated clonotype richness than memory subsets. When several donors were compared, the shared fraction of clonotypes was about 5.4% for naive CD4, roughly 3.4% for naive CD8, more than 2% for memory CD4, and roughly 0.4% for memory CD8. Pairwise subsampling indicated that sequencing depth was expected to affect the degree of clonotype sharing among donors. Sampling was restricted to blood, and TCR repertoires in tissues likely differ from the TCR repertoires found in blood.

Relative to germline, V is 4 bases shorter and J is 6 bases shorter, with 7 bases between their ends. The germline V gene (reference sequence) gives CDR1 as SGHNT and CDR2 as YYREEE. Including cysteine and phenylalanine, the CDR3 has 11 amino acids. Here the CDR3 DNA is all that survives: 33 bases in frame from base 1. The sample was naive CD8+ T cells from PBMCs. Sample cell subset or site, as interpreted from the label and publication: CD45RA+CCR7+. The sequence derives from a man between 18 and 29 years old in good health. Some clones in this sample may be carry-over from other donors' samples. Recombination linked TRBV5-4 to TRBJ1-2; no D segment can be confidently identified. The CDR3 corresponds to CASSLGNGYTF. In nucleotides, the sequence is TGTGCCAGCAGCCTCGGCAATGGCTACACCTTC. When the CDR3 is completed using the reference TRBV5-4 and TRBJ1-2 genes on either side, the full variable domain is ETGVTQSPTHLIKTRGQQVTLRCSSQSGHNTVSWYQQALGQGPQFIFQYYREEENGRGNFPPRFSGLQFPNYSSELNVNALELDDSALYLCASSLGNGYTFGSGTRLTVV.